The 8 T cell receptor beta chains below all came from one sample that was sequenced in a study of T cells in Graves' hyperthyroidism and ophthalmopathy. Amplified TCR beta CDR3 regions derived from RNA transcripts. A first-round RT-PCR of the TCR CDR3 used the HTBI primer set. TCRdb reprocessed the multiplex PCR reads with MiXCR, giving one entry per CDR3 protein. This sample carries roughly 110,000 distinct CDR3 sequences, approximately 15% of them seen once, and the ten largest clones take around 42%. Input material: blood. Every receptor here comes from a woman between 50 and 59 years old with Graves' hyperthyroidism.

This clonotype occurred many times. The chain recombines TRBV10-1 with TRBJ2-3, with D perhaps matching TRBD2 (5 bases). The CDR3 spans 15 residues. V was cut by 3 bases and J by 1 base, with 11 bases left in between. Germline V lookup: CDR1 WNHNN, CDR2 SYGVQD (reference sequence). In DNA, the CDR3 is TGCGCCAGCAGTGACGAGGGAGAGGGCACAGATACGCAGTATTTT. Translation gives CASSDEGEGTDTQYF.

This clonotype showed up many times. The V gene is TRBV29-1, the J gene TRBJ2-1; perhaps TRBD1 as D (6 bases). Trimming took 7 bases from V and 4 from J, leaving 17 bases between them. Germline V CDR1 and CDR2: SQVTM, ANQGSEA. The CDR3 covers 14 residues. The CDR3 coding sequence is TGCAGCGGGACTCAATACGGACAGTACAATGAGCAGTTCTTC. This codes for CSGTQYGQYNEQFF.

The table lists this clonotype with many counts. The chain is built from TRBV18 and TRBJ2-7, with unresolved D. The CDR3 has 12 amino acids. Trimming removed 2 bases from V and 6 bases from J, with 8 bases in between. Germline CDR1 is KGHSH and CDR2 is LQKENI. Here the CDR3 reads CASSPTSVEQYF. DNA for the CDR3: TGTGCCAGCTCACCAACGAGCGTCGAGCAGTACTTC. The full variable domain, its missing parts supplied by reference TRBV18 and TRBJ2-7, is NAGVMQNPRHLVRRRGQEARLRCSPMKGHSHVYWYRQLPEEGLKFMVYLQKENIIDESGMPKERFSAEFPKEGPSILRIQQVVRGDSAAYFCASSPTSVEQYFGPGTRLTVT.

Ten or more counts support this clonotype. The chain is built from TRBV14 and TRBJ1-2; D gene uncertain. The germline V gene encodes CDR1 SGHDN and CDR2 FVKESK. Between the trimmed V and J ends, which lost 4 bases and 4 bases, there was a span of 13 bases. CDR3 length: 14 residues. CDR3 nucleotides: TGTGCCAGCAGCCCCCTGTATGGGGTCTATGGCTACACCTTC. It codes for CASSPLYGVYGYTF.

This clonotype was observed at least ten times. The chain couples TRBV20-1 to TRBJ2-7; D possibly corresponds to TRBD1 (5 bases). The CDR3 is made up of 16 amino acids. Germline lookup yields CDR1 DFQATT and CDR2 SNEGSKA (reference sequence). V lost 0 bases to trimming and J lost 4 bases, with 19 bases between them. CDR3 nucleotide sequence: TGCAGTGCTAGAGATCGTCAGGGCAAGACGGGTTACGAGCAGTACTTC. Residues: CSARDRQGKTGYEQYF.

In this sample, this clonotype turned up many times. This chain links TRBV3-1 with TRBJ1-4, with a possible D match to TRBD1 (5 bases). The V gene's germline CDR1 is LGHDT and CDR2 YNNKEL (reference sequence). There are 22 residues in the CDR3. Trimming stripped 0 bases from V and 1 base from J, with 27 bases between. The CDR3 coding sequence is TGTGCCAGCAGCCAAGATTTTGCCGGGTGGGGGACCAAATCTGGAACTAATGAAAAACTGTTTTTT. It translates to CASSQDFAGWGTKSGTNEKLFF.

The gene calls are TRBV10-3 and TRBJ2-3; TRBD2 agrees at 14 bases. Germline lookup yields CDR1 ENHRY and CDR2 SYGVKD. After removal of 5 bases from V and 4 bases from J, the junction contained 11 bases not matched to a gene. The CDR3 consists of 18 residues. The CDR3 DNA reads TGTGCCATCAGTAATACCGGGACTAGCGGGAGAAGCCCAGATACGCAGTATTTT. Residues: CAISNTGTSGRSPDTQYF.

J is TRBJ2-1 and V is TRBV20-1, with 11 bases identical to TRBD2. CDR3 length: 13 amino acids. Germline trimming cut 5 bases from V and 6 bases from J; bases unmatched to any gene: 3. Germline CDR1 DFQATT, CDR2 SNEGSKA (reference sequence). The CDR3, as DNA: TGCAGTGCTGCGACTAGCGGGGCCAATGAGCAGTTCTTC. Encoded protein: CSAATSGANEQFF.